These 10 T cell receptor beta chains came from one sample sequenced in a study of CD8 T cells in ankylosing spondylitis. TCRdb reprocessed the 5' RACE reads via MiXCR and lists one record per CDR3 protein. Found here are 200,000 to 250,000 distinct CDR3 sequences, approximately 10% of them singletons; the top ten hold approximately 20%. Sample: blood, either unsorted or a sorted T cell fraction (not recorded which). The receptors here all came from a male donor with ankylosing spondylitis or in good health (not recorded which).

In this sample, this clonotype turned up a few times. The chain has TRBV3-1 and TRBJ2-5, with TRBD2 matching 7 bases. Losses at the gene ends were 4 bases for V and 2 bases for J; bases not matched to a gene: 7. The CDR3 contains 15 residues. Germline values: CDR1 LGHDT, CDR2 YNNKEL (reference sequence). The CDR3 sequence is CASSPLLATQETQYF. The CDR3 DNA reads as TGTGCCAGCAGCCCCCTACTAGCGACTCAAGAGACCCAGTACTTC.

This clonotype was seen only a few times. This chain connects TRBV20-1 to TRBJ2-5; the D gene is possibly TRBD2 (6 bases). Germline V gene data show CDR1 as DFQATT and CDR2 as SNEGSKA (reference sequence). This CDR3 spans 13 amino acids. The germline V and J ends were trimmed by 6 bases and 5 bases, with 16 bases remaining between them. The CDR3 DNA reads TGCAGTGCAGCTTGGGACTCGGAGGAGACCCAGTACTTC. Its translation is CSAAWDSEETQYF.

The genes are TRBV4-2 and TRBJ1-5; weak D call: TRBD1 (6 bases). Germline-derived CDR1 and CDR2 are LGHNA and YNFKEQ. The germline V and J ends were trimmed by 0 bases and 6 bases, with 12 bases remaining between them. The CDR3 loop spans 15 amino acids. Here the CDR3 reads CASSQDRGQAQPQHF. As DNA, the CDR3 is TGTGCCAGCAGCCAAGATCGGGGACAAGCTCAGCCCCAGCATTTT.

This clonotype was observed many times. The V gene is TRBV5-1, the J gene TRBJ1-2; 7 bases are a match to TRBD1. The CDR3 is 14 residues long. J was trimmed by 6 bases and V by 2 bases; bases with no gene match: 7. CDR1 is SGHRS, CDR2 YFSETQ, per germline. CDR3 region: CASSLGQVGDGYTF. The CDR3 DNA sequence: TGCGCCAGCAGCTTAGGACAGGTCGGGGATGGCTACACCTTC.

There are many counts of this clonotype. The V and J genes are TRBV20-1 and TRBJ2-1; D is undetermined. The CDR3 runs 14 residues. The V end was cut by 3 bases, the J end by 1 base, with 10 bases between. CDR1 is DFQATT, CDR2 SNEGSKA, per germline (reference sequence). This CDR3 reads CSASARRSYNEQFF. CDR3 DNA sequence: TGCAGTGCTAGCGCCAGGCGATCCTACAATGAGCAGTTCTTC.

This clonotype was picked up many times. V gene TRBV12-3 or TRBV12-4 combines with J gene TRBJ2-3; D gene unclear. The CDR3 extends over 11 amino acids. With 5 bases removed from V and 2 bases from J, the gap between germline ends came to 2 bases. CDR3 DNA sequence: TGTGCCAGCAGTGACACAGATACGCAGTATTTT. It yields the protein CASSDTDTQYF.

The gene calls are TRBV5-6 and TRBJ2-3; D uncertain. V was trimmed by 2 bases and J by 3 bases, leaving 4 bases between them. Per germline, CDR1 SGHDT and CDR2 YYEEEE. CDR3 length equals 12 residues. CDR3 DNA: TGTGCCAGCAGCTTCCAGACAGATACGCAGTATTTT. Encoded protein: CASSFQTDTQYF.

This clonotype was seen many times. The chain has TRBV9 and TRBJ2-7, with a weak D call TRBD2 (5 bases). The CDR3 is 13 residues long. CDR1 and CDR2 (germline): SGDLS, YYNGEE. Between the trimmed V and J ends, which lost 2 bases and 1 base, there was a span of 7 bases. This CDR3 reads CASSVGLSYEQYF. The CDR3 DNA is TGTGCCAGCAGCGTCGGACTTTCCTACGAGCAGTACTTC.

This clonotype was seen a few times. The chain joins TRBV20-1 to TRBJ2-5, with TRBD1 identical over 8 bases. The junction had 6 bases not matched to a gene; V was cut back by 4 bases and J by 5 bases. This CDR3 has 13 residues. From germline, CDR1 is DFQATT and CDR2 SNEGSKA (reference sequence). The DNA of the CDR3 is TGCAGTGCTACGGCCAGGGGGCTGGAGACCCAGTACTTC. Protein product: CSATARGLETQYF.

This clonotype was seen ten or more times. The rearrangement joins TRBV7-9 to TRBJ1-5; 8 bases map to TRBD1. CDR3 length: 15 residues. Germline V lookup: CDR1 SEHNR, CDR2 FQNEAQ (reference sequence). The trim removed 4 bases at V and 7 bases at J, leaving 9 bases unmatched. In nucleotides, the CDR3 is TGTGCCAGCAGCTCCGACAGGGGCGGAAAACAGCCCCAGCATTTT. Translating gives CASSSDRGGKQPQHF.